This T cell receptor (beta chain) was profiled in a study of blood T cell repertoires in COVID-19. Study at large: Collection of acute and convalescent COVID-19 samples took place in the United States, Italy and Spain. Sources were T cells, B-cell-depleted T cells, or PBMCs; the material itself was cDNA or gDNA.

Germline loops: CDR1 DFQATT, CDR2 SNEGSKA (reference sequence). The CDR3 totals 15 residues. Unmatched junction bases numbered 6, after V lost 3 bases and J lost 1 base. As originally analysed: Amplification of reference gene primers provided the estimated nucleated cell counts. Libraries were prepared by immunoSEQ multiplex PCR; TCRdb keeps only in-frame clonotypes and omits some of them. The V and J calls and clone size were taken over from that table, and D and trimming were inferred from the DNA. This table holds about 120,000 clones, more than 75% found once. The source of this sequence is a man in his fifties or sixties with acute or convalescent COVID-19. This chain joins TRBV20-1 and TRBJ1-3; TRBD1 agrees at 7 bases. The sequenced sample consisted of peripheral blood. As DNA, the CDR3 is TGCAGTGCTAGTAGGAGGGGGCTTTCTGGAAACACCATATATTTT. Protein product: CSASRRGLSGNTIYF.